What follows are 10 T cell receptor beta chains derived from one specimen sequenced in a study of T cell clones after liver transplantation. Clones were read by immunoSEQ multiplex PCR, and TCRdb kept only the in-frame ones, dropping some. The table has more than 45,000 clones, approximately 70% seen once. The specimen was CD4+ T cells from blood, collected at the roughly 15-month timepoint. The origin of the receptors is a human patient who received a liver transplant. Some T cells may be the graft donor's.

CDR3 residues: CATSRAGGVYNEQFF. CDR3 bases: TGTGCCACCAGCAGAGCGGGCGGGGTTTACAATGAGCAGTTCTTC. The chain is built from TRBV15 and TRBJ2-1; D is possibly TRBD2 (6 bases). This CDR3 comprises 15 residues. V lost 1 base and J lost 4, with 11 bases in between. Germline values: CDR1 LNHNV, CDR2 YYDKDF (reference sequence).

This clone was seen repeatedly, ten times or more. This sequence joins TRBV30 and TRBJ1-1; 9 bases map to TRBD1. Per germline, CDR1 GTSNPN and CDR2 SVGIG (reference sequence). The CDR3 runs to 13 residues. J was trimmed by 6 bases and V by 3 bases; bases with no gene match: 5. The CDR3 DNA sequence: TGTGCCTGGAGCGGGACAGGGATCCCTGAAGCTTTCTTT. Translated: CAWSGTGIPEAFF.

V usage is TRBV7-2 and J usage is TRBJ2-1; tentatively, D is TRBD2 (6 bases). The ends were cut back, 5 bases at V and 4 bases at J, with 15 bases in the middle. CDR1 SGHTA and CDR2 FQGNSA come from the germline V gene. This CDR3 has 15 residues. Here the CDR3 reads CASSTSSERYNEQFF. The DNA for the CDR3 is TGTGCCAGCAGCACCTCTAGCGAACGTTACAATGAGCAGTTCTTC.

This clone was seen only a few times. The chain employs TRBV28 and TRBJ2-3; a possible D gene is TRBD2 (6 bases). The CDR3 is 14 amino acids. Looked up from germline, CDR1 is MDHEN and CDR2 is SYDVKM. V was cut by 5 bases and J by 1 base, with 10 bases left in between. The DNA of the CDR3 is TGTGCCAGCAGTCGGGGGTTGCGCACAGATACGCAGTATTTT. Its translation is CASSRGLRTDTQYF.

The chain uses TRBV7-9 and TRBJ1-1; tentative D call: TRBD1 (6 bases). CDR1 is SEHNR, CDR2 FQNEAQ, per germline (reference sequence). There are 14 residues in the CDR3. The V and J ends lost 5 bases and 1 base respectively, with 11 bases between them. This CDR3 is CASSRTGSNTEAFF. CDR3 in DNA: TGTGCCAGCAGCCGCACAGGGTCGAACACTGAAGCTTTCTTT.

This clone has more than one count but fewer than ten. The chain couples TRBV30 to TRBJ1-6; 8 nucleotides line up with TRBD1. The CDR3 consists of 14 residues. J gave up 16 bases and V 0 bases, and 11 bases lay outside the gene matches. The germline V gene has CDR1 GTSNPN and CDR2 SVGIG (reference sequence). The DNA for the CDR3 is TGTGCCTGGAGTGTACCAGGGGGCGCGTCATCTCTCCACTTT. It specifies CAWSVPGGASSLHF.

The chain links TRBV5-1 to TRBJ2-1; no reliable D call. The CDR3 is 14 residues long. Germline loops: CDR1 SGHRS, CDR2 YFSETQ. V was trimmed by 0 bases and J by 8 bases, leaving 12 bases between them. CDR3 amino acids: CASSLAVGSDEQFF. CDR3 nucleotide sequence: TGCGCCAGCAGCTTGGCTGTGGGGTCCGATGAGCAGTTCTTC.

This clone was observed a single time. The chain combines TRBV7-2 with TRBJ2-1, with TRBD2 matching 7 bases. The CDR3 is 14 amino acids. V shed 2 bases and J 4 bases; nucleotides not matched to a gene: 2. CDR1 and CDR2 from the germline V gene are SGHTA and FQGNSA. CDR3 protein: CASSLTSDYNEQFF. CDR3 nucleotide sequence: TGTGCCAGCAGCTTAACTAGCGATTACAATGAGCAGTTCTTC. Filled out from reference TRBV7-2 and TRBJ2-1, the complete variable domain reads GAGVSQSPSNKVTEKGKDVELRCDPISGHTALYWYRQSLGQGLEFLIYFQGNSAPDKSGLPSDRFSAERTGGSVSTLTIQRTQQEDSAVYLCASSLTSDYNEQFFGPGTRLTVL.

The chain has TRBV18 and TRBJ2-2; 7 bases fit TRBD1. V was pared by 4 bases and J by 1 base, with 3 bases of the junction left unmatched. The germline V gene has CDR1 KGHSH and CDR2 LQKENI. The CDR3 length is 15 residues. As DNA, the CDR3 is TGTGCCAGCTCACGACAGGGAGAGAACACCGGGGAGCTGTTTTTT. Amino acid sequence: CASSRQGENTGELFF. Variable domain in full (rest from reference TRBV18 and TRBJ2-2): NAGVMQNPRHLVRRRGQEARLRCSPMKGHSHVYWYRQLPEEGLKFMVYLQKENIIDESGMPKERFSAEFPKEGPSILRIQQVVRGDSAAYFCASSRQGENTGELFFGEGSRLTVL.

The gene calls are TRBV7-9 and TRBJ2-5, with 9 bases fitting TRBD2. CDR3 length equals 16 residues. Germline CDR1 and CDR2: SEHNR and FQNEAQ (reference sequence). Germline trimming cut 1 base from V and 5 bases from J; bases unmatched to any gene: 8. The CDR3 sequence: CASSLGPGLAIETQYF. In DNA, the CDR3 is TGTGCCAGCAGCTTAGGACCGGGACTAGCAATTGAGACCCAGTACTTC.